This paragraph covers one TCR beta chain sequence. This receptor's antigen is unknown. No much larger clone is present one base from it, and per-base qualities are unavailable. These data originate in a study of shared clonotypes between healthy human individuals (dated by TCRdb to about 2020). For the study in its entirety: Three men and two women, aged 18 to 49 years, made up the cohort. For each donor, CD4 naive and CD4 memory were each run on three plates, CD8 naive on two plates, and CD8 memory on one plate. To estimate repertoire size and how much clonotype sharing occurs between individuals, the study deeply sequenced the blood TCR repertoires of several healthy adults. Libraries were prepared and TCR repertoires were sequenced by different laboratories using diverse techniques, in order to increase sequencing depth and limit assay-specific biases. Per donor, leukapheresis produced somewhere between about 0.94 and 8.9 billion PBMCs. Beyond this particular receptor, the publication reports: Even with the large sequencing depth, rarefaction of the sorted-subset datasets indicated that sequencing was incomplete. Compared with non-shared clonotypes, the clonotypes found in all four sorted-subset donors had higher generation probabilities. Sampling was restricted to blood, and TCR repertoires in tissues likely differ from the TCR repertoires found in blood. Naive subsets generally had larger estimated clonotype richness than memory subsets did. Across four donors, approximately 5% of naive CD4, roughly 3.4% of naive CD8, under 2.5% of memory CD4, and 0.4% of memory CD8 clonotypes were shared. Pairwise subsampling indicated that sequencing depth was expected to affect the degree of clonotype sharing among donors. Because the study included only a small number of donors, the genetic and exposure-history diversity represented was limited.

The germline V gene yields SGDLS for CDR1 and YYNGEE for CDR2. Its CDR3 holds 16 amino acids, cysteine through phenylalanine. Left in the record is the CDR3 DNA by itself, 48 bases read in frame from the first base. Trimming at the junction amounts to 0 bases on V and 1 base on J, and the germline ends lie 14 bases apart. TCR CDR3 regions were amplified from genomic DNA by multiplex PCR using the deep immunoSEQ assay. Genomic DNA extracted from each cell subset was distributed evenly over all wells of several immunoSEQ 96-well plates, and each plate served as one replicate. For sorted subsets, 150 to 200 ng genomic DNA, equal to 30,000 to 35,000 T cell genomes, was loaded into each replicate PCR. Purified libraries were measured with a Qubit 3.0 fluorometer, size-checked on a Bioanalyzer 2100, and measured again with the KAPA Library Quantification kit. A separate single-read 150-cycle Illumina NextSeq 550 flow cell was used to sequence each immunoSEQ 96-well plate. In the original analysis: Because only junctional sequences without quality scores were contained in the immunoSEQ output, filtering matching that applied to full-length reads could not be performed. Sequences were annotated with PyIR, a Python wrapper for IgBLAST v1.9, and V/J genes and CDR3 were assigned using IMGT germline references. Reads with weak V/J assignments (E-value above 1e-6), missing CDR3, stop codons, out-of-frame junctions, or ambiguous translated residues were removed. V3J clonotypes were defined as sequences sharing the same inferred V gene, J gene, and CDR3 amino acid sequence. To compute the percentage overlap between repertoires, the number of shared unique clonotypes was divided by the size of the smaller repertoire. Richness of each repertoire was evaluated using RTK rarefaction, the Chao1 estimator, and Recon v2.1 estimates of unobserved clonotypes. Generation probabilities were computed with OLGA for all TCRbeta clonotypes obtained by the gDNA method from four donors. The table comes from immuneACCESS by way of TCRdb, which keeps in-frame sequences with V and J called. Part of the clones is missing from these tables; in studies checked, under half for an unresolved V gene and the rest for unknown reasons. From that table come the V and J calls and clone size; the DNA was used to work out D and trimming. The sample table lists more than 2 million clones, about 94% of them with a count of one. The ten largest make up 1.5% to 2% of the sample.

CD8 naive samples consisted of CD45RO-negative cells that were positively selected for CCR7, yielding a CD45RA+CCR7+ population without TemRA cells. Donors were healthy HIV-negative adults with no recently reported acute infections or vaccinations. Every donor was a Caucasian adult residing in Nashville, Tennessee, USA. Blood was obtained by leukapheresis, after which PBMCs were separated by Ficoll-Histopaque density gradient centrifugation and cryopreserved in liquid nitrogen vapor phase. Analytical flow cytometry was used to check the purity and quantity of every magnetically sorted T cell population. Each sorted fraction had its genomic DNA isolated and then quantified by UV absorbance on a Nanodrop 2000c.

Specimen: naive CD8+ T cells from PBMCs. The sample's cell subset or site label, in plain terms: CD45RA+CCR7+. Here the chain combines TRBV9 and TRBJ2-7; the D gene assignment is ambiguous. The source of this sequence is a man between 18 and 29 years old in good health. Some clones in this sample may be carry-over from other donors' samples. The CDR3 amino acid sequence is: CASSVDPEPTSYEQYF. The bases are TGTGCCAGCAGCGTAGATCCAGAGCCCACTTCCTACGAGCAGTACTTC.